This entry lists 6 T cell receptor beta chains sequenced from one sample in a study of shared clonotypes between healthy human individuals (dated by TCRdb to the early 2020s). Receptors were amplified or captured by the immunoSEQ multiplex PCR assay. TCRdb carries this immuneACCESS record with in-frame sequences only. Its versions omit some clonotypes, under half of them owing to an unresolved V gene in the studies checked, with the rest unexplained. Present in this sample are roughly 2.1 million clones, 90% to 95% of which were seen just once. Around 1.7% of the sample goes to the ten largest clones. CD8 naive samples consisted of CD45RO-negative cells that were positively selected for CCR7, yielding a CD45RA+CCR7+ population without TemRA cells. The sample consisted of naive CD8+ T cells from PBMCs. The cell subset or site tag for this specimen amounts to: CD45RA+CCR7+. These receptors were collected from a man younger than 30 in good health. Some clones in this sample may be carry-over from other donors' samples.

The chain recombines TRBV4-1 with TRBJ1-2; 9 bases map to TRBD1. With V trimmed by 0 bases and J by 8 bases, 7 bases remained unmatched. The CDR3 totals 15 residues. CDR1 MGHRA and CDR2 YSYEKL come from the germline V gene. CDR3: CASSQDLGQGAGYTF. CDR3 in DNA: TGCGCCAGCAGCCAAGACCTGGGACAGGGAGCCGGCTACACCTTC.

The chain joins TRBV4-1 to TRBJ2-7; possibly TRBD1 for D (5 bases). The germline V gene encodes CDR1 MGHRA and CDR2 YSYEKL. Trimming took off 0 bases at V and 3 bases at J, with 18 bases between the two ends. The CDR3 covers 17 residues. CDR3 sequence reads: CASSQEGSRTTFYEQYF. CDR3 nucleotide sequence: TGCGCCAGCAGCCAAGAAGGGTCGAGGACAACTTTCTACGAGCAGTACTTC.

This chain connects TRBV6-1 to TRBJ1-2, with D uncertain. The CDR3 has 15 residues. Trimming removed 3 bases from V and 3 bases from J, with 14 bases in between. In germline, CDR1 is MNHNS, CDR2 SASEGT. The CDR3 protein is CASSDLGFEHYGYTF. The CDR3 bases are TGTGCCAGCAGTGACCTAGGGTTTGAACACTATGGCTACACCTTC.

V and J are TRBV6-6 and TRBJ2-2, with D uncertain. Per the germline V gene, CDR1 is MNHNY and CDR2 is SVGAGI (reference sequence). CDR3 length equals 10 residues. Trimming took off 6 bases at V and 6 bases at J, with 2 bases between the two ends. CDR3 sequence reads: CASRSGELFF. Here the CDR3 DNA reads TGTGCCAGCAGGTCCGGGGAGCTGTTTTTT.

This clone was detected a few times. V gene TRBV4-1 combines with J gene TRBJ1-2; D is perhaps TRBD1 (5 bases). The germline gives CDR1 MGHRA, CDR2 YSYEKL. CDR3 length equals 14 residues. The V end lost 1 base, the J end lost 7 bases, and 13 bases lay between the germline ends. The CDR3 protein is CASSQGPGSGGYTF. The CDR3 DNA is TGCGCCAGCAGCCAAGGTCCAGGGTCAGGTGGCTACACCTTC.

V is TRBV5-1 and J is TRBJ1-5, with D possibly being TRBD1 (5 bases). The CDR3 is 13 residues long. Deletions cut 0 bases from V and 5 bases from J, with 6 bases between. The germline gives CDR1 SGHRS, CDR2 YFSETQ. The chain's CDR3 is CASSLGGDQPQHF. The DNA for the CDR3 is TGCGCCAGCAGCTTGGGAGGGGATCAGCCCCAGCATTTT.